Below are 10 T cell receptor beta chains sequenced from a single sample in a study of blood T cell repertoires in COVID-19. TCRdb keeps only in-frame clones here, not all; method: immunoSEQ multiplex PCR. Of 200,000 to 250,000 clones in the sample, about nine tenths were seen once. Sequencing used peripheral blood. Every receptor here comes from a man younger than 40 who had recovered from COVID-19.

The chain is built from TRBV19 and TRBJ2-6, with a possible D match to TRBD1 (5 bases). Germline CDR1 LNHDA, CDR2 SQIVND (reference sequence). Trimming shortened V by 9 bases and J by 3 bases, and 21 bases separated the two germline ends. The CDR3 consists of 17 residues. Here the CDR3 reads CASSGLQGYIGANVLTF. CDR3 nucleotides: TGTGCCAGCTCCGGTCTGCAGGGTTATATTGGGGCCAACGTCCTGACTTTC.

This clone was found once. This chain uses TRBV9 with TRBJ2-5, with 15 bases that match TRBD2. Germline assignment: CDR1 SGDLS and CDR2 YYNGEE. The CDR3 is 17 residues long. Germline trimming cut 0 bases from V and 5 bases from J; bases unmatched to any gene: 5. CDR3 amino acids: CASSVGTSGGGTETQYF. For the CDR3, the DNA is TGTGCCAGCAGCGTAGGGACTAGCGGGGGGGGAACGGAGACCCAGTACTTC.

The J gene is TRBJ1-2, the V gene TRBV12-3 or TRBV12-4, with 7 bases lining up with TRBD1. V lost 6 bases, J lost 12 bases, and 7 bases stayed unmatched. The CDR3 loop spans 11 amino acids. CDR3 loop: CASSRDRDHTF. The CDR3 nucleotides are TGTGCCAGCAGCCGTGACAGGGACCACACCTTC.

The rearrangement joins TRBV5-1 to TRBJ2-5; 7 nucleotides line up with TRBD1. The V and J ends lost 4 bases and 2 bases, in that order; junction bases with no gene match: 2. CDR1 SGHRS and CDR2 YFSETQ come from the germline V gene. CDR3 length equals 13 residues. The CDR3 DNA reads as TGCGCCAGCAGCATGGGACAGCAAGAGACCCAGTACTTC. It translates to CASSMGQQETQYF.

This rearrangement joins TRBV11-2 to TRBJ1-1; 7 nucleotides match TRBD1. The ends lost 5 bases at V and 8 bases at J; junction bases unmatched: 8. Germline V lookup: CDR1 SGHAT, CDR2 FQNNGV. CDR3 length equals 13 residues. Here the CDR3 DNA reads TGTGCCAGCAGCCACCCTAACAGGGGAGAAGCTTTCTTT. Protein sequence: CASSHPNRGEAFF.

V is TRBV5-8 and J is TRBJ2-7, with no clear D. Per the germline V gene, CDR1 is SGHTS and CDR2 is YDEGEE. V lost 0 bases and J lost 1, with 11 bases in between. The CDR3 runs to 15 residues. CDR3 residues: CASSLGQVISYEQYF. CDR3 DNA: TGTGCCAGCAGCTTGGGGCAGGTTATTTCCTACGAGCAGTACTTC.

The V call is TRBV7-6, the J call TRBJ2-2; a possible D gene is TRBD2 (6 bases). Germline V gene sequence: CDR1 SGHVS, CDR2 FNYEAQ. This CDR3 is 15 amino acids long. V was shortened by 8 bases and J by 4 bases, with 17 bases between the two germline ends. CDR3 in DNA: TGTGCCAGCTACGGGACTCCGCCGAGCACCGGGGAGCTGTTTTTT. It is translated as CASYGTPPSTGELFF.

The V call is TRBV5-1, the J call TRBJ2-3; 15 nucleotides agree with TRBD2. CDR1 is SGHRS, CDR2 YFSETQ, per germline. V dropped 4 bases and J dropped 0; count of bases not matched to a gene: 3. This CDR3 has 17 amino acids. The CDR3 coding sequence is TGCGCCAGCAGCGACGGACTAGCGGGGGGGAGCACAGATACGCAGTATTTT. Translation gives CASSDGLAGGSTDTQYF.

This chain uses TRBV24-1 with TRBJ1-2; 8 bases match TRBD1. V lost 4 bases, J lost 5 bases, and 8 bases stayed unmatched. Germline V gene sequence: CDR1 KGHDR, CDR2 SFDVKD. CDR3 length: 15 residues. CDR3: CATSETGTGFYGYTF. The CDR3 nucleotides read TGTGCCACCAGTGAGACGGGGACAGGATTTTATGGCTACACCTTC.

The chain employs TRBV29-1 and TRBJ1-2; perhaps TRBD1 as D (6 bases). The CDR3 length is 13 residues. Germline CDR1 and CDR2: SQVTM and ANQGSEA. Trimming cost V 7 bases and J 6 bases, with 18 bases left between them. As DNA, the CDR3 is TGCAGCGCAAATCTGGGGGGGGCAGATGGCTACACCTTC. It is translated as CSANLGGADGYTF.